The 3 T cell receptor beta chains given below trace back to one sample, sequenced in a study of shared clonotypes between healthy human individuals. Profiled with immunoSEQ multiplex PCR; TCRdb holds only in-frame clones, not every one. The sample includes 600,000 to 800,000 clones, roughly two thirds of them seen just once. The sequencing input was memory CD4+ T cells sorted from blood. Sample subset: CD45RA-negative fraction. The source of these receptors is a woman aged 25 to 39 in good health.

The chain couples TRBV25-1 to TRBJ1-1, with a possible D match to TRBD1 (5 bases). Trimming pared 1 base from V and 6 bases from J, leaving 12 bases between. The CDR3 loop spans 14 amino acids. From germline, CDR1 is MGHDK and CDR2 SYGVNS. CDR3 in DNA: TGTGCCAGCAGTGAATCTAGGGGTATCCCTGAAGCTTTCTTT. Its translation: CASSESRGIPEAFF.

The genes are TRBV5-1 and TRBJ1-1, with 7 bases aligning to TRBD1. The trim removed 7 bases at V and 0 bases at J, leaving 3 bases unmatched. Germline V gene lookup returns CDR1 SGHRS and CDR2 YFSETQ. The CDR3 is 13 amino acids. The CDR3 DNA follows: TGCGCCAGCGCACAGGGGATGAACACTGAAGCTTTCTTT. Residues: CASAQGMNTEAFF.

This clone was recorded only once. The chain has TRBV7-9 and TRBJ2-3; a weak D match, TRBD2 (6 bases). The CDR3 consists of 14 residues. Germline V gives CDR1 SEHNR, CDR2 FQNEAQ (reference sequence). V was clipped by 6 bases and J by 1 base, with 11 bases between them. CDR3: CASRYSGGTDTQYF. For the CDR3, the DNA is TGTGCCAGCAGGTATAGCGGAGGCACAGATACGCAGTATTTT.